A single sample gave rise to the 25 T cell receptor beta chains below, sequenced in a study of response to subunit inactivated influenza vaccine. Each CDR3 protein gets one entry after TCRdb re-called the RT-PCR reads with MiXCR. Of a few hundred thousand distinct CDR3 sequences listed, roughly 10% were seen once; the top ten hold 11%. These data also featured in a second study, about T cells expressing NK-cell markers. From that study: TCR beta cDNA was generated via 5'RACE template switching incorporating UMIs.

The sample was PBMCs from blood, taken on the day of vaccination. The receptors come from a man aged 50-59 years who received an inactivated influenza vaccine.

This clonotype was seen more than once but under ten times. The V call is TRBV20-1, the J call TRBJ2-7, with TRBD2 matching 7 bases. V trimming: 0 bases; J trimming: 0 bases; junction bases outside the gene matches: 2. The CDR3 runs 14 residues. Germline values: CDR1 DFQATT, CDR2 SNEGSKA (reference sequence). CDR3 sequence: CSAREGGVSYEQYF. CDR3 coding DNA: TGCAGTGCTAGAGAGGGGGGGGTCTCCTACGAGCAGTACTTC.

This clonotype was counted a few times. This chain connects TRBV27 to TRBJ2-5; D remains unclear. This CDR3 contains 13 residues. Deletions cut 5 bases from V and 5 bases from J, with 12 bases between. The V gene's germline CDR1 is MNHEY and CDR2 SMNVEV (reference sequence). The CDR3 sequence: CASSPWPRETQYF. CDR3 nucleotides: TGTGCCAGCAGTCCGTGGCCCCGGGAGACCCAGTACTTC.

The J gene is TRBJ1-1, the V gene TRBV19, with D possibly TRBD1 on 6 matching bases. Trimming cost V 11 bases and J 0 bases, with 22 bases left between them. Germline-derived CDR1 and CDR2 are LNHDA and SQIVND (reference sequence). CDR3 length: 16 residues. In DNA form, the CDR3 reads TGTGCCCACCCCGGGGGGCATAACAACATGAACACTGAAGCTTTCTTT. It translates to CAHPGGHNNMNTEAFF.

This clonotype was found many times. This chain joins TRBV4-3 and TRBJ2-3, with 13 bases identical to TRBD2. CDR1 is LGHNA, CDR2 YSLEER, per germline. This CDR3 has 18 amino acids. Trimming took 3 bases from V and 2 from J; bases not matched to a gene: 8. The CDR3 nucleotides read TGCGCCAGCAGCCACCAACTGACTAGCGGGGGGAACACAGATACGCAGTATTTT. It is translated as CASSHQLTSGGNTDTQYF.

This clonotype was counted a few times. The chain uses TRBV24-1 and TRBJ2-7; 7 bases fit TRBD2. Germline CDR1 KGHDR, CDR2 SFDVKD. The length of the CDR3 is 14 residues. The ends lost 4 bases at V and 2 bases at J; junction bases unmatched: 4. For the CDR3, the DNA is TGTGCCACCAGTGAGGCGGGGACTACCTACGAGCAGTACTTC. It is translated as CATSEAGTTYEQYF.

This clonotype has just a few counts. The chain combines TRBV7-2 with TRBJ2-7, with a possible D match to TRBD2 (6 bases). Germline CDR1 is SGHTA and CDR2 is FQGNSA. Trimming pared 1 base from V and 7 bases from J, leaving 14 bases between. This CDR3 has 14 residues. The CDR3 reads CASSLEGLRGEQYF. CDR3 coding DNA: TGTGCCAGCAGCTTAGAGGGACTTCGAGGGGAGCAGTACTTC.

In its sample, this clonotype was seen a few times. The rearrangement joins TRBV6-2 or TRBV6-3 to TRBJ2-2; no clear D gene. Germline V gives CDR1 MNHEY, CDR2 SVGEGT. Trimming removed 6 bases at V and 1 base at J, with 12 bases between. This CDR3 spans 15 amino acids. The CDR3 here is CASRPRTRNTGELFF. The CDR3 nucleotides are TGTGCCAGCAGACCCCGGACGAGGAACACCGGGGAGCTGTTTTTT.

This clonotype was counted ten times or more. The chain combines TRBV9 with TRBJ1-1; D is perhaps TRBD1 (5 bases). The V gene lost 0 bases and the J gene lost 3 bases, with 6 bases spanning the gap. The CDR3 is 13 residues long. Germline V gene data show CDR1 as SGDLS and CDR2 as YYNGEE. The CDR3 loop reads CASSVGGDTEAFF. For the CDR3, the DNA is TGTGCCAGCAGCGTAGGGGGGGACACTGAAGCTTTCTTT. Full variable domain (outside the CDR3, taken from reference TRBV9 and TRBJ1-1): DSGVTQTPKHLITATGQRVTLRCSPRSGDLSVYWYQQSLDQGLQFLIQYYNGEERAKGNILERFSAQQFPDLHSELNLSSLELGDSALYFCASSVGGDTEAFFGQGTRLTVV.

The rearrangement joins TRBV29-1 to TRBJ2-5, with D tentatively TRBD2 (6 bases). The CDR3 has 13 amino acids. The V end lost 5 bases, the J end lost 5 bases, and 15 bases lay between the germline ends. CDR1 is SQVTM and CDR2 is ANQGSEA in the germline V gene. This chain's CDR3 is CSVTDGGWETQYF. The CDR3 DNA follows: TGCAGCGTTACTGACGGGGGTTGGGAGACCCAGTACTTC.

The chain uses TRBV4-1 and TRBJ2-3; TRBD2 might be the D (6 bases). V dropped 4 bases and J dropped 6 bases, with 14 bases sitting between them. The germline V gene encodes CDR1 MGHRA and CDR2 YSYEKL. This CDR3 contains 14 residues. The CDR3 coding sequence is TGCGCCAGCAGCCTGTTATCGGGGGTGGATACGCAGTATTTT. Amino acids: CASSLLSGVDTQYF.

This clonotype was observed many times. The rearrangement links TRBV5-1 to TRBJ2-7; no clear D. The V and J ends lost 1 base and 1 base respectively, with 6 bases between them. CDR1 is SGHRS, CDR2 YFSETQ, per germline. This CDR3 has 13 residues. This chain's CDR3 is CASSLKDSYEQYF. CDR3 bases: TGCGCCAGCAGCTTGAAGGATTCCTACGAGCAGTACTTC. Variable domain in full (rest from reference TRBV5-1 and TRBJ2-7): KAGVTQTPRYLIKTRGQQVTLSCSPISGHRSVSWYQQTPGQGLQFLFEYFSETQRNKGNFPGRFSGRQFSNSRSEMNVSTLELGDSALYLCASSLKDSYEQYFGPGTRLTVT.

A few counts support this clonotype. J is TRBJ2-7 and V is TRBV4-3; D possibly corresponds to TRBD2 (5 bases). The germline V gene has CDR1 LGHNA and CDR2 YSLEER. V was clipped by 1 base and J by 2 bases, with 12 bases between them. The CDR3 is 15 amino acids. CDR3 in amino acids: CASSQGMEAAYEQYF. DNA for the CDR3: TGCGCCAGCAGCCAAGGTATGGAGGCCGCCTACGAGCAGTACTTC.

This clonotype was observed a single time. At one end, the junction sequence differs from germline, possibly due to a read error. V gene TRBV4-2 combines with J gene TRBJ2-2; 7 positions match TRBD1. Looked up from germline, CDR1 is LGHNA and CDR2 is YNFKEQ. This CDR3 region has 14 residues. Here the CDR3 reads CAISQIGGPGELFF. DNA for the CDR3: TGTGCCATCAGCCAAATAGGGGGCCCCGGGGAGCTGTTTTTT.

In this sample, this clonotype turned up a few times. V is TRBV20-1 and J is TRBJ1-6, with 8 bases fitting TRBD1. Trimming cost V 6 bases and J 4 bases; bases outside gene matches: 8. The CDR3 extends over 15 amino acids. Germline V gives CDR1 DFQATT, CDR2 SNEGSKA (reference sequence). As DNA, the CDR3 is TGCAGTGCCCCCCGGACAGGGACATATAATTCACCCCTCCACTTT. This gives the protein CSAPRTGTYNSPLHF.

There are a few counts of this clonotype. The chain employs TRBV5-6 and TRBJ2-1; D is possibly TRBD1 or TRBD2 (6 bases each). Germline-derived CDR1 and CDR2 are SGHDT and YYEEEE. Between the trimmed V and J ends, which lost 4 bases and 4 bases, there was a span of 15 bases. The CDR3 length is 15 residues. The CDR3 DNA follows: TGTGCCAGCAGCACAGGGCTAGCGCTGTACAATGAGCAGTTCTTC. Translating gives CASSTGLALYNEQFF.

This clonotype was seen only a few times. The V gene is TRBV28, the J gene TRBJ2-7; the match to TRBD2 covers 9 bases. CDR1 is MDHEN, CDR2 SYDVKM, per germline. Trimming removed 6 bases from V and 1 base from J; junction bases left unmatched: 4. The CDR3 contains 14 residues. CDR3 loop: CASRPGLASYEQYF. The CDR3 DNA reads TGTGCCAGCAGACCGGGACTAGCTTCCTACGAGCAGTACTTC.

The rearrangement links TRBV24-1 to TRBJ2-3, with a weak D call TRBD2 (5 bases). CDR1 is KGHDR and CDR2 is SFDVKD in the germline V gene. V was pared by 2 bases and J by 0 bases, with 8 bases between. The CDR3 runs 15 residues. The CDR3 is CATSDSGFSTDTQYF. The CDR3 coding sequence is TGTGCCACCAGTGATTCGGGATTTAGCACAGATACGCAGTATTTT.

This clonotype showed up just a few times. This chain connects TRBV5-1 to TRBJ1-2, with 7 bases identical to TRBD1. CDR3 length equals 16 residues. V shed 0 bases, J shed 5 bases, and the junction held 10 bases outside the gene matches. Germline V gene data show CDR1 as SGHRS and CDR2 as YFSETQ. DNA of the CDR3: TGCGCCAGCAGCTTGGGACAGGGACCTACCAGATATGGCTACACCTTC. Translating it yields CASSLGQGPTRYGYTF.

This clonotype was counted a few times. The chain has TRBV5-1 and TRBJ2-1; the D gene could be TRBD1 or TRBD2 (6 bases each). Trimming took off 1 base at V and 6 bases at J, with 11 bases between the two ends. Germline V gene data show CDR1 as SGHRS and CDR2 as YFSETQ. CDR3 length: 14 residues. The DNA of the CDR3 is TGCGCCAGCAGCTTGAAAGGGGGAGGCAATGAGCAGTTCTTC. It is translated as CASSLKGGGNEQFF.

This clonotype was found a few times. The CDR3 sequence: CATSLRGLTDTQYF. For the CDR3, the DNA is TGTGCCACCAGTTTAAGAGGGCTCACAGATACGCAGTATTTT. The V and J genes are TRBV24-1 and TRBJ2-3; TRBD2 is a possible D gene (5 bases). Trimming stripped 6 bases from V and 2 bases from J, with 11 bases between. This CDR3 spans 14 amino acids. Germline V gene sequence: CDR1 KGHDR, CDR2 SFDVKD.

This clonotype was detected ten times or more. The chain recombines TRBV3-1 with TRBJ2-1, with D uncertain. Deletions cut 0 bases from V and 4 bases from J, with 10 bases between. The CDR3 has 15 residues. Germline V lookup: CDR1 LGHDT, CDR2 YNNKEL (reference sequence). The CDR3 reads CASSQDSEQYNEQFF. The CDR3 region has the DNA TGTGCCAGCAGCCAAGACTCCGAACAGTACAATGAGCAGTTCTTC.

The V call is TRBV5-1, the J call TRBJ2-7; TRBD2 aligns across 13 bases. V trimming: 4 bases; J trimming: 2 bases; junction bases outside the gene matches: 6. The CDR3 consists of 16 residues. Germline V gene sequence: CDR1 SGHRS, CDR2 YFSETQ. CDR3 amino acids: CASSPGLAGAAYEQYF. The CDR3 coding sequence is TGCGCCAGCAGCCCAGGACTAGCGGGAGCCGCCTACGAGCAGTACTTC.

This clonotype was detected only a few times. Its ends do not fully match the called genes, so a read error is possible. The V call is TRBV3-1, the J call TRBJ1-1; D is ambiguous. Germline V gives CDR1 LGHDT, CDR2 YNNKEL (reference sequence). This CDR3 comprises 11 residues. Written as DNA, the CDR3 is TGTGCCAGCAGCCAAGATGGAGGGCTGACTTTT. It is translated as CASSQDGGLTF.

This chain joins TRBV28 and TRBJ1-5; maybe TRBD1 (6 bases). Germline V gene lookup returns CDR1 MDHEN and CDR2 SYDVKM. The germline V and J ends were trimmed by 3 bases and 7 bases, with 16 bases remaining between them. This CDR3 has 15 residues. The CDR3 DNA follows: TGTGCCAGCAGTTTGTGGGGGGCGCGGGAACAGCCCCAGCATTTT. It yields the protein CASSLWGAREQPQHF.

The chain uses TRBV6-1 and TRBJ1-6, with D possibly matching TRBD1 (5 bases). The length of the CDR3 is 14 residues. The germline V gene has CDR1 MNHNS and CDR2 SASEGT. Trimming shortened V by 7 bases and J by 5 bases, and 12 bases separated the two germline ends. CDR3 loop: CASTLLGHNSPLHF. The CDR3 coding sequence is TGTGCCAGCACTCTATTGGGACATAATTCACCCCTCCACTTT.